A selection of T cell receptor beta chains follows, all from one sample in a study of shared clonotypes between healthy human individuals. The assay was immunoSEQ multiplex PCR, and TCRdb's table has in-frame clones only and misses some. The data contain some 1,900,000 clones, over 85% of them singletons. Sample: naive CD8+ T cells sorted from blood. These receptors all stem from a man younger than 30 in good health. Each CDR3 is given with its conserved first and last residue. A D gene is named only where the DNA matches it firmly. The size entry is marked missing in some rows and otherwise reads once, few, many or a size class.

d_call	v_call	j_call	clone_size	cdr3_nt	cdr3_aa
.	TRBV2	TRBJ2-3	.	TGTGCCAGCGTCAGGGGGGTCCTCACAGATACGCAGTATTTT	CASVRGVLTDTQYF
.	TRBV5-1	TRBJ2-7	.	TGCGCCAGCAGCACCAGACAGACTGCCTACGAGCAGTACTTC	CASSTRQTAYEQYF
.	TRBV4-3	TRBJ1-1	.	TGCGCCAGCAGCCAAGGAAGTGAAGGAAAATACGCTGAAGCTTTCTTT	CASSQGSEGKYAEAFF
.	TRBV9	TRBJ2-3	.	TGTGCCAGCAGCGCTACTAGCTTCCCAGATACGCAGTATTTT	CASSATSFPDTQYF
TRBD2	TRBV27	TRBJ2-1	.	TGTGCCAGCAGCTTGAGCGGGGCCGCCTACAATGAGCAGTTCTTC	CASSLSGAAYNEQFF
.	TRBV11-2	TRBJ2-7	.	TGTGCCAGCAGCTCCACAGGTTCCTACGAGCAGTACTTC	CASSSTGSYEQYF
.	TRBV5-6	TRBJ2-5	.	TGTGCCAGCAGCCCTCCTTTTATGGAGACCCAGTACTTC	CASSPPFMETQYF
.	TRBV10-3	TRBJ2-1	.	TGTGCCATCCGGGGCGGGATCCACAATGAGCAGTTCTTC	CAIRGGIHNEQFF
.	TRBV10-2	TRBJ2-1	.	TGCGCCAGCAGTGAGGCCAATGAGCAGTTCTTC	CASSEANEQFF
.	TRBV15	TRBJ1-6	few	TGTGCCACCAGCCCTCCGGAGGGTGCACCCCTCCACTTT	CATSPPEGAPLHF
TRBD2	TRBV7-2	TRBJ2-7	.	TGTGCCAGCAGTAGGGGGACTAGCGGAACCTACGAGCAGTACTTC	CASSRGTSGTYEQYF
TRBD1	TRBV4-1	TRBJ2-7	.	TGCGCCAGCAGCCACCGGGACAGCAACTACGAGCAGTACTTC	CASSHRDSNYEQYF
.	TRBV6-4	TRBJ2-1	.	TGTGCCAGCAGTGAAATGACAGGACCCTACAATGAGCAGTTCTTC	CASSEMTGPYNEQFF
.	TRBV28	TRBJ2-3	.	TGTGCCAGCAGTTTACAGGGCCTGTATACGCAGTATTTT	CASSLQGLYTQYF
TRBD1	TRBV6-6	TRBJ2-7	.	TGTGCCAGCAACGACGGGACAGGGAATAGGTACGAGCAGTACTTC	CASNDGTGNRYEQYF
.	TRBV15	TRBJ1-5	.	TGTGCCACCAGCAGAGATCGTGAGACAGCGAATCAGCCCCAGCATTTT	CATSRDRETANQPQHF
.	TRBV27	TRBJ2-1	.	TGTGCCAGCACCCCCGGGACCCCGAGCCATGAGCAGTTCTTC	CASTPGTPSHEQFF
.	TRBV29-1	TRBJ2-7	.	TGCAGCGTTGAAAACAGCATCTCCTACGAGCAGTACTTC	CSVENSISYEQYF
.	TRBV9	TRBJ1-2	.	TGTGCCAGCAGCGTAGGTGGGGGGACATATGGCTACACCTTC	CASSVGGGTYGYTF
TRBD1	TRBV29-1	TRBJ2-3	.	TGCAGCGTTCCCGGGACAGGGGGTAGCACAGATACGCAGTATTTT	CSVPGTGGSTDTQYF
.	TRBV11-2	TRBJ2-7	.	TGTGCCAGCAGCTCAGGACAGACCGTGGCCTCTAAGCAGTACTTC	CASSSGQTVASKQYF
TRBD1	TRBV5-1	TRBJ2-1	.	TGCGCCAGCAGCTTATCACAGGGGGTCTACAATGAGCAGTTCTTC	CASSLSQGVYNEQFF